This is a list of T cell receptor beta chains from one sample in a study of neurological immune-mediated disorders. From the 5' RACE reads, TCRdb called clonotypes with MiXCR, one entry per CDR3 protein. Among over 15,000 distinct CDR3 sequences, approximately 14% were seen once, and the ten largest hold about 13%. The sequenced material came from PBMCs. Receptor source: a man aged 60 to 75 with HTLV-1-associated myelopathy (HAM/TSP). Both conserved end residues are part of each CDR3. A D gene is named only where the DNA matches it firmly. Clone size is shown for a subset of rows, as once, few, many or a class of expanded clone.

V gene: TRBV5-1
clone size: -
J gene: TRBJ2-7
D gene: -
CDR3 DNA: TGCGCCAGCAGCTCCCCGTTCACCTACGAGCGGTACTTC
CDR3 protein: CASSSPFTYERYF

V gene: TRBV2
clone size: many
J gene: TRBJ2-3
D gene: -
CDR3 DNA: TGTGCCAGCAGTGAAAGAATGACAGGAGATACGCAGTATTTT
CDR3 protein: CASSERMTGDTQYF

V gene: TRBV3-1
clone size: many
J gene: TRBJ2-3
D gene: TRBD2
CDR3 DNA: TGTGCCAGCAGCCCCCTAGCGGGGACCACAGATACGCAGTATTTT
CDR3 protein: CASSPLAGTTDTQYF

V gene: TRBV5-1
clone size: many
J gene: TRBJ2-3
D gene: TRBD2
CDR3 DNA: TGCGCCAGCAGCTGGACTAGCGGGGGCACAGATACGCAGTATTTT
CDR3 protein: CASSWTSGGTDTQYF

V gene: TRBV5-1
clone size: many
J gene: TRBJ1-1
D gene: TRBD1
CDR3 DNA: TGCGCCAGCAGCCCCGGGACAGGGGGGATTGAAGCTTTCTTT
CDR3 protein: CASSPGTGGIEAFF

V gene: TRBV5-1
clone size: many
J gene: TRBJ2-3
D gene: TRBD2
CDR3 DNA: TGCGCCAGCAGCATACCTAGCGGGGGCACAGATACGCAGTATTTT
CDR3 protein: CASSIPSGGTDTQYF

V gene: TRBV3-1
clone size: many
J gene: TRBJ2-7
D gene: -
CDR3 DNA: TGTGCCAGCAGCCAAGAGTCGGAAACGAGCTCCTACGAGCAGTACTTC
CDR3 protein: CASSQESETSSYEQYF

V gene: TRBV5-1
clone size: many
J gene: TRBJ1-2
D gene: -
CDR3 DNA: TGCGCCAGCAGCTTGGGGCCTAACTATGGCTACACCTTC
CDR3 protein: CASSLGPNYGYTF

V gene: TRBV10-1
clone size: many
J gene: TRBJ1-1
D gene: -
CDR3 DNA: TGCGCCAGCAGTGGACAGCACACTGAAGCTTTCTTT
CDR3 protein: CASSGQHTEAFF

V gene: TRBV9
clone size: many
J gene: TRBJ1-2
D gene: -
CDR3 DNA: TGTGCCAGCAGCGGAGTAGGATCTCGGGACTATGGCTACACCTTC
CDR3 protein: CASSGVGSRDYGYTF

V gene: TRBV11-3
clone size: many
J gene: TRBJ2-1
D gene: -
CDR3 DNA: TGTGCCAGCAGCTTGGGATCCACCTTCGATGAGCAGTTCTTC
CDR3 protein: CASSLGSTFDEQFF

V gene: TRBV5-1
clone size: many
J gene: TRBJ1-4
D gene: TRBD1
CDR3 DNA: TGCGCCAGCAGCTTGGGTCAGGGGGATGAAAAACTGTTTTTT
CDR3 protein: CASSLGQGDEKLFF

V gene: TRBV5-5
clone size: many
J gene: TRBJ2-4
D gene: -
CDR3 DNA: TGTGCCAGCAGCCCAATGGGGGGAAACATTCAGTACTTC
CDR3 protein: CASSPMGGNIQYF

V gene: TRBV5-1
clone size: many
J gene: TRBJ2-3
D gene: TRBD1
CDR3 DNA: TGCGCCAGCAAACCGACAGGGGGCGGACCGTCTAGCACAGATACGCAGTATTTT
CDR3 protein: CASKPTGGGPSSTDTQYF

V gene: TRBV5-6
clone size: many
J gene: TRBJ2-3
D gene: -
CDR3 DNA: TGTGCCAGCAGCGATGAGGGGGGCGCGGAAGATACGCAGTATTTT
CDR3 protein: CASSDEGGAEDTQYF

V gene: TRBV5-1
clone size: many
J gene: TRBJ2-5
D gene: -
CDR3 DNA: TGCGCCAGCAGCTTGGCCGTACAAGCCCAAGAGACCCAGTACTTC
CDR3 protein: CASSLAVQAQETQYF

V gene: TRBV20-1
clone size: many
J gene: TRBJ2-5
D gene: TRBD2
CDR3 DNA: TGCAGTGCTCCCCCGGTGGGCGGGGGGGCAGCGGAGGAGACCCAGTACTTC
CDR3 protein: CSAPPVGGGAAEETQYF

V gene: TRBV7-2
clone size: many
J gene: TRBJ1-4
D gene: -
CDR3 DNA: TGTGCCAGCAGCTTAGCGGCCCCGGGGGCAGGGGATGAAAAACTGTTTTTT
CDR3 protein: CASSLAAPGAGDEKLFF

V gene: TRBV9
clone size: many
J gene: TRBJ2-1
D gene: TRBD1
CDR3 DNA: TGTGCCAGCAGCCGGGACAGTAGGAATGAGCAGTTCTTC
CDR3 protein: CASSRDSRNEQFF

V gene: TRBV29-1
clone size: large
J gene: TRBJ2-2
D gene: -
CDR3 DNA: TGCAGCGTTAAACAGGCCGGGGAGCTGTTTTTT
CDR3 protein: CSVKQAGELFF

V gene: TRBV5-1
clone size: many
J gene: TRBJ2-3
D gene: TRBD2
CDR3 DNA: TGCGCCAGCAGCTTGGCCCTAGCGGGGGGGCCAGATACGCAGTATTTT
CDR3 protein: CASSLALAGGPDTQYF

V gene: TRBV11-3
clone size: medium-sized
J gene: TRBJ2-5
D gene: -
CDR3 DNA: TGTGCCAGCAGCCAGCCCCCCTCAGGGGTAGAGACCCAGTACTTC
CDR3 protein: CASSQPPSGVETQYF

V gene: TRBV5-1
clone size: -
J gene: TRBJ1-1
D gene: TRBD1
CDR3 DNA: TGCGCCAGCAGCTCCGAGACAGGGGGCTACACTGAAGCTTTCTTT
CDR3 protein: CASSSETGGYTEAFF

V gene: TRBV19
clone size: many
J gene: TRBJ1-2
D gene: -
CDR3 DNA: TGTGCCAGTAGCGACGGGATGAACTATGGCTACACCTTC
CDR3 protein: CASSDGMNYGYTF

V gene: TRBV5-1
clone size: many
J gene: TRBJ1-2
D gene: -
CDR3 DNA: TGCGCCAGCAGCTTGACCCGGACGTTTGGCTACACCTTC
CDR3 protein: CASSLTRTFGYTF

V gene: TRBV6-5
clone size: many
J gene: TRBJ2-1
D gene: -
CDR3 DNA: TGTGCCAGCAGTGTGGACAGACCCCCTAGTGAGCAGTTCTTC
CDR3 protein: CASSVDRPPSEQFF

V gene: TRBV4-3
clone size: many
J gene: TRBJ2-1
D gene: TRBD2
CDR3 DNA: TGCGCCAGCAGCCAGGGACTAGCGGCAGGCGATGAGCAGTTCTTC
CDR3 protein: CASSQGLAAGDEQFF

V gene: TRBV12-3/TRBV12-4
clone size: many
J gene: TRBJ2-1
D gene: TRBD1
CDR3 DNA: TGTGCCAGCAGTCCTTCGGGGACAGGCGTGATTGGGCAGTTCTTC
CDR3 protein: CASSPSGTGVIGQFF

V gene: TRBV5-1
clone size: many
J gene: TRBJ1-1
D gene: TRBD1
CDR3 DNA: TGCGCCAGCAGCTCCCCTTCAGGGGGCTGGAGCACTGAAGCTTTCTTT
CDR3 protein: CASSSPSGGWSTEAFF

V gene: TRBV7-8
clone size: medium-sized
J gene: TRBJ1-4
D gene: TRBD1
CDR3 DNA: TGTGCCAGCAGCCCACCTTTGAGGACAGGGGGTGAAAAACTGTTTTTT
CDR3 protein: CASSPPLRTGGEKLFF

V gene: TRBV20-1
clone size: many
J gene: TRBJ1-2
D gene: -
CDR3 DNA: TGCAGTGCTAGAGGGGAGACCCGGTGGGCCCTTAACTATGGCTACACCTTC
CDR3 protein: CSARGETRWALNYGYTF

V gene: TRBV6-1
clone size: many
J gene: TRBJ2-5
D gene: -
CDR3 DNA: TGTGCCAGCAGTGAAAATGGTTGGGAGACCCAGTACTTC
CDR3 protein: CASSENGWETQYF

V gene: TRBV20-1
clone size: many
J gene: TRBJ1-4
D gene: -
CDR3 DNA: TGCAGTGCTAGAGACCTTCGACACATGTCAACTAATGAAAAACTGTTTTTT
CDR3 protein: CSARDLRHMSTNEKLFF

V gene: TRBV12-3/TRBV12-4
clone size: medium-sized
J gene: TRBJ2-7
D gene: -
CDR3 DNA: TGTGCCAGCAGTTTTAAGGTCATCGGGTCCCCAGGGAACGAGCAGTACTTC
CDR3 protein: CASSFKVIGSPGNEQYF

V gene: TRBV6-1
clone size: many
J gene: TRBJ2-5
D gene: -
CDR3 DNA: TGTGCCAGCAGTGAAATGCCCTGGCAAGAGACCCAGTACTTC
CDR3 protein: CASSEMPWQETQYF

V gene: TRBV28
clone size: many
J gene: TRBJ1-2
D gene: TRBD1
CDR3 DNA: TGTGCCAGCAGGCCAGGGGGCTATGGCTACACCTTC
CDR3 protein: CASRPGGYGYTF

V gene: TRBV5-1
clone size: many
J gene: TRBJ2-3
D gene: -
CDR3 DNA: TGCGCCAGCAGCTTGGCGAGCGGTGGGCGCACAGATACGCAGTATTTT
CDR3 protein: CASSLASGGRTDTQYF

V gene: TRBV20-1
clone size: many
J gene: TRBJ1-3
D gene: TRBD1
CDR3 DNA: TGCAGTGCTAGCCGGGACAGGGTCAGTGGAAACACCATATATTTT
CDR3 protein: CSASRDRVSGNTIYF

V gene: TRBV7-9
clone size: many
J gene: TRBJ2-1
D gene: TRBD1
CDR3 DNA: TGTGCCAGCAGCTTCGACAGGGGGCTGGTGGGGAAAACCTACAATGAGCAGTTCTTC
CDR3 protein: CASSFDRGLVGKTYNEQFF

V gene: TRBV12-3/TRBV12-4
clone size: many
J gene: TRBJ1-1
D gene: -
CDR3 DNA: TGTGCCAGCAGTTTATATCCGAGAAACACTGAAGCTTTCTTT
CDR3 protein: CASSLYPRNTEAFF

V gene: TRBV12-3/TRBV12-4
clone size: many
J gene: TRBJ2-7
D gene: TRBD1
CDR3 DNA: TGTGCCAGCAGTTTTTCATCAGGGGGCGCGAAGCAGTACTTC
CDR3 protein: CASSFSSGGAKQYF